The 7 T cell receptor beta chains given below trace back to one sample, sequenced in a study of OX40 agonist ivuxolimab in advanced cancers. Profiled with immunoSEQ multiplex PCR; TCRdb holds only in-frame clones, not every one. The data contain some 38,000 clones, roughly 89% of them singletons. The material was CD4+ or CD8+ T cells sorted from blood, obtained in a trial of the OX40 agonist ivuxolimab. The origin of the receptors is an adult with an advanced solid tumor such as melanoma, head and neck, liver or kidney cancer.

The chain links TRBV7-9 to TRBJ2-4; no firm D call. V was cut by 5 bases and J by 6 bases, with 17 bases left in between. The CDR3 length is 15 residues. Germline CDR1 reads SEHNR; CDR2 reads FQNEAQ (reference sequence). CDR3 loop: CASSPRALKGNIQYF. The CDR3 nucleotides read TGTGCCAGCAGCCCCCGGGCCCTCAAAGGAAACATTCAGTACTTC.

This rearrangement joins TRBV7-6 to TRBJ2-2; maybe TRBD1 (6 bases). The V gene's germline CDR1 is SGHVS and CDR2 FNYEAQ. V gave up 1 base and J gave up 2 bases, with 29 bases separating them. This CDR3 has 22 amino acids. DNA for the CDR3: TGTGCCAGCAGCTTAGACAGTTTGACAGGAGCCTCGTTAGACTCAAACACCGGGGAGCTGTTTTTT. It translates to CASSLDSLTGASLDSNTGELFF.

The J gene is TRBJ1-2, the V gene TRBV4-2; D not resolved. Looked up from germline, CDR1 is LGHNA and CDR2 is YNFKEQ. The CDR3 runs 14 residues. Trimming removed 0 bases from V and 0 bases from J, with 5 bases in between. The CDR3 protein is CASSQDPANYGYTF. In DNA form, the CDR3 reads TGTGCCAGCAGCCAAGATCCCGCTAACTATGGCTACACCTTC.

The chain carries TRBV4-2 and TRBJ2-1, with D possibly being TRBD1 or TRBD2 (5 bases each). There are 21 residues in the CDR3. The V gene's germline CDR1 is LGHNA and CDR2 YNFKEQ. V dropped 0 bases and J dropped 4 bases, with 28 bases sitting between them. The CDR3 spells CASSQDPTPHGLTREYNEQFF. CDR3 DNA sequence: TGTGCCAGCAGCCAAGATCCAACGCCCCATGGACTTACCAGGGAATACAATGAGCAGTTCTTC.

J is TRBJ2-7 and V is TRBV5-1; the match to TRBD1 covers 7 bases. This CDR3 spans 14 amino acids. CDR1 is SGHRS and CDR2 is YFSETQ in the germline V gene. The V gene end was trimmed by 4 bases and the J gene end by 6 bases; junction bases not matched to a gene: 10. Here the CDR3 DNA reads TGCGCCAGCAGCCCCGAACCGGGACAGAGCGAGCAGTACTTC. Translating gives CASSPEPGQSEQYF.

V usage is TRBV10-3 and J usage is TRBJ2-7, with D perhaps matching TRBD1 or TRBD2 (5 bases each). This CDR3 is 13 amino acids long. From germline, CDR1 is ENHRY and CDR2 SYGVKD. Trimming took 6 bases from V and 6 from J, leaving 15 bases between them. The CDR3 nucleotides are TGTGCCATCAGAGGACTCGGGGCTGGCGAGCAGTACTTC. Its translation: CAIRGLGAGEQYF.

V and J are TRBV28 and TRBJ1-2; no definite D call. Trimming removed 4 bases from V and 5 bases from J, with 17 bases in between. The CDR3 covers 15 residues. The V gene's germline CDR1 is MDHEN and CDR2 SYDVKM. The CDR3 DNA sequence: TGTGCCAGCAGTTCCTCTACCCCCCGATTTTATGGCTACACCTTC. Translated: CASSSSTPRFYGYTF.